One T cell receptor (beta chain) is described in this entry. Its target is not known. The data derive from a study of graft-versus-host responses after intestinal transplantation. Method: immunoSEQ multiplex PCR; TCRdb's copy keeps in-frame clones and lacks some. This repertoire shows around 90,000 clones, 85% to 95% found once; its top ten account for around 0.07%. Germline CDR1 reads MNHEY; CDR2 reads SVGAGI. Trimming removed 4 bases from V and 6 bases from J; junction bases left unmatched: 9. The CDR3 spans 16 residues. The V gene is TRBV6-5, the J gene TRBJ2-3; 11 bases are shared with TRBD2. Sequenced here: unstimulated CD8+ T cells sorted from spleen or lymph node cells, sampled before transplant. This TCR was recovered from a human donor who was the organ donor for an intestinal transplant. The CDR3 DNA reads as TGTGCCAGCAGTTTTTATAGCGGGGGGGCCTCGGATACGCAGTATTTT. As protein: CASSFYSGGASDTQYF.